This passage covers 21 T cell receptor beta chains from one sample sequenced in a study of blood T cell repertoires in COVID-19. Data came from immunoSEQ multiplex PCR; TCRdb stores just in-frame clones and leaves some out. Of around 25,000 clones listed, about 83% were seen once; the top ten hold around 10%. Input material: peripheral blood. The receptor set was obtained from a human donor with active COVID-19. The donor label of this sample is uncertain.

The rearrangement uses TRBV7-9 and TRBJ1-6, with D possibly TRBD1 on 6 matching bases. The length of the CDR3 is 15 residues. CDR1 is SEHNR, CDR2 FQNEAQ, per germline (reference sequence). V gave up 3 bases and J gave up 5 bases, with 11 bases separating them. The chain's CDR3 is CASSFWTEDNSPLHF. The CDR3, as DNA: TGTGCCAGCAGCTTTTGGACAGAAGATAATTCACCCCTCCACTTT.

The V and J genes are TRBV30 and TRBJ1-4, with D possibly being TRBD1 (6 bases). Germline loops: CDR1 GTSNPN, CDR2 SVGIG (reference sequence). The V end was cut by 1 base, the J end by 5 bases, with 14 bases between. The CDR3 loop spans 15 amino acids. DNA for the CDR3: TGTGCCTGGAGTGCCCGTTTGGGACAAAATGAAAAACTGTTTTTT. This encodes CAWSARLGQNEKLFF.

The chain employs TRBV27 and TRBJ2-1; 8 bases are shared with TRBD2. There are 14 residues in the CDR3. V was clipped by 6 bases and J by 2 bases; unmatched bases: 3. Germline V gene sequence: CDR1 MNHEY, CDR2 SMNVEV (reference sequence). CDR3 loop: CASSIAGTYNEQFF. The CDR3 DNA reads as TGTGCCAGCAGCATAGCGGGGACCTACAATGAGCAGTTCTTC.

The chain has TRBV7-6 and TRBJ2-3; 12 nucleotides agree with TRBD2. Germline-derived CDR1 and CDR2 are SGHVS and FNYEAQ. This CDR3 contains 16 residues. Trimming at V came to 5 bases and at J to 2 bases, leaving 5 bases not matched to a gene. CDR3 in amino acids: CASSNTSGRLTDTQYF. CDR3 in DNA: TGTGCCAGCAGCAACACTAGCGGGAGGCTCACAGATACGCAGTATTTT.

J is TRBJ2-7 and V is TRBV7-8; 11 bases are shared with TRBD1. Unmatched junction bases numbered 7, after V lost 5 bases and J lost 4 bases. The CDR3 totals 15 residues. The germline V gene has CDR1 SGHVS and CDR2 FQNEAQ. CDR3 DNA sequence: TGTGCCAGCAGCCGGGAGGGACAGGGGGAGTACGAGCAGTACTTC. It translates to CASSREGQGEYEQYF.

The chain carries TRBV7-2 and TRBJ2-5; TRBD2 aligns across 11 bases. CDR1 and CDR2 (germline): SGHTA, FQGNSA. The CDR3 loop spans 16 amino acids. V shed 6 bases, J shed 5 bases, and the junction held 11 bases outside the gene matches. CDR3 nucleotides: TGTGCCAGCAGAGACCAACTAGCGGGAGTGGGGGAGACCCAGTACTTC. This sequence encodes CASRDQLAGVGETQYF.

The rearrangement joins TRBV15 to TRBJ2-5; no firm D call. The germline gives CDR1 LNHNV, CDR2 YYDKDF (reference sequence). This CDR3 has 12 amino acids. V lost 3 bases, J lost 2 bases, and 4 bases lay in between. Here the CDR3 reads CATSSQQETQYF. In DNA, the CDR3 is TGTGCCACCAGCAGCCAGCAAGAGACCCAGTACTTC.

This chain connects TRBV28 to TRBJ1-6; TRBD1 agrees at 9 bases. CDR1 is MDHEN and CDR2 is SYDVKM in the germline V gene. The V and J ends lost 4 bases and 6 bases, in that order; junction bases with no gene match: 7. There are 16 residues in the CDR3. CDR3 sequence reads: CASSSPQGASNSPLHF. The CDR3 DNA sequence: TGTGCCAGCAGTTCACCACAGGGGGCGAGTAATTCACCCCTCCACTTT.

The CDR3 coding sequence is TGTGCCAGTAGTATAGATCGGAGGACCAGAGATACGCAGTATTTT. It encodes CASSIDRRTRDTQYF. This chain links TRBV19 with TRBJ2-3, with a weak D call TRBD2 (5 bases). Germline V CDR1 and CDR2: LNHDA, SQIVND (reference sequence). V was clipped by 0 bases and J by 5 bases, with 12 bases between them. The CDR3 is made up of 15 amino acids.

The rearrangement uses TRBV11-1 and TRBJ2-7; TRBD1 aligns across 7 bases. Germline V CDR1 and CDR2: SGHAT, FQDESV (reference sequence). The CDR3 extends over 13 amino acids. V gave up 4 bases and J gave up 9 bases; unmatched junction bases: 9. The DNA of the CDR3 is TGTGCCAGCAGCTACGGGACAGCAGAGCGGCAGTACTTC. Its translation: CASSYGTAERQYF.

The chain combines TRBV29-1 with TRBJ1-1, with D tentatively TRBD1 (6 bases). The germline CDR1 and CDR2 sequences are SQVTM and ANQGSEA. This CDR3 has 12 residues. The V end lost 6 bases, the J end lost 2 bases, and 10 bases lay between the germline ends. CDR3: CSVIQGNTEAFF. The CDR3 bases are TGCAGCGTAATACAGGGTAACACTGAAGCTTTCTTT.

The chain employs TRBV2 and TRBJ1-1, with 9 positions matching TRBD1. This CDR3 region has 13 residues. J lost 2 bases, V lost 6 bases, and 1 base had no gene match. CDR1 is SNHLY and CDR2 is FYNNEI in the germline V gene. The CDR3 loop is CASRGQGNTEAFF. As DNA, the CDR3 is TGTGCCAGCAGGGGACAGGGAAACACTGAAGCTTTCTTT.

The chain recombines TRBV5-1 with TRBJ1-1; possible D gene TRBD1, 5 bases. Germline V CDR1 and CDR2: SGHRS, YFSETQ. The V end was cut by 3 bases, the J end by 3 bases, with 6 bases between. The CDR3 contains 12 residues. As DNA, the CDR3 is TGCGCCAGCAGCTCGGGGGACACTGAAGCTTTCTTT. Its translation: CASSSGDTEAFF.

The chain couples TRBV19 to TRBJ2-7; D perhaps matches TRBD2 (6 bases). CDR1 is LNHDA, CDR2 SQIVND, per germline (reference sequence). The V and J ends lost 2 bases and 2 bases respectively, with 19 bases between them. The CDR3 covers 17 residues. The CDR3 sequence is CASSILPQPGATYEQYF. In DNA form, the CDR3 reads TGTGCCAGTAGTATACTCCCTCAGCCGGGAGCAACCTACGAGCAGTACTTC.

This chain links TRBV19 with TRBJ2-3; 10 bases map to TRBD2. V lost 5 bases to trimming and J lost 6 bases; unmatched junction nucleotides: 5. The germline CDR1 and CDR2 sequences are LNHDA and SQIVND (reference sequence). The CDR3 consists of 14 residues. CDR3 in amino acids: CASSLAGAPDTQYF. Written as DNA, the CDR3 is TGTGCCAGTAGTCTAGCGGGAGCCCCGGATACGCAGTATTTT.

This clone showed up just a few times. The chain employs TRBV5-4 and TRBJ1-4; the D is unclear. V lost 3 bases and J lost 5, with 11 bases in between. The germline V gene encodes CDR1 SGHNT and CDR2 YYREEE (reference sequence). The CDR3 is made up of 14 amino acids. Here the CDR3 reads CASSSRAGNEKLFF. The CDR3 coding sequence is TGTGCCAGCAGCTCGAGGGCCGGGAATGAAAAACTGTTTTTT.

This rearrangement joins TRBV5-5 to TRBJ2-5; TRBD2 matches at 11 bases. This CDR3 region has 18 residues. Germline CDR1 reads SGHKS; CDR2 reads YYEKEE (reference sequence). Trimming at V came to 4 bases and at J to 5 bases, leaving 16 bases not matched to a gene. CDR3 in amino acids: CASSLNLLLAGDGETQYF. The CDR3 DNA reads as TGTGCCAGCAGCCTCAACTTACTACTAGCGGGAGATGGGGAGACCCAGTACTTC.

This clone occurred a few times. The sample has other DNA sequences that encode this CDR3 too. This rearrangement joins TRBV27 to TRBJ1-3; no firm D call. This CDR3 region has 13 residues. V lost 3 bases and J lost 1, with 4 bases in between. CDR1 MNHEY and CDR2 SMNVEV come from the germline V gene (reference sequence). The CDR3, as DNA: TGTGCCAGCAGTTTTCGGTCTGGAAACACCATATATTTT. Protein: CASSFRSGNTIYF.

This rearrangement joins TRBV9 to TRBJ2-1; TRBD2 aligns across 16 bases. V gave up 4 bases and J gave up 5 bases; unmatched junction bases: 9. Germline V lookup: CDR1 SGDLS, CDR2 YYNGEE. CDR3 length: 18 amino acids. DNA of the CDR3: TGTGCCAGCAGCAGGATCCCGGGACTAGCGGGAGGGGACAATGAGCAGTTCTTC. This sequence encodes CASSRIPGLAGGDNEQFF. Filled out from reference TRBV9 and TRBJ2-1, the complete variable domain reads DSGVTQTPKHLITATGQRVTLRCSPRSGDLSVYWYQQSLDQGLQFLIQYYNGEERAKGNILERFSAQQFPDLHSELNLSSLELGDSALYFCASSRIPGLAGGDNEQFFGPGTRLTVL.

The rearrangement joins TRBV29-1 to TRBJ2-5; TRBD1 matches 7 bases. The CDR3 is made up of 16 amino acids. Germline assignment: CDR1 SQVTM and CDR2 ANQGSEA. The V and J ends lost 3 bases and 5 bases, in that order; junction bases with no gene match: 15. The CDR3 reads CSVEHRRQGVMETQYF. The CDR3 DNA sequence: TGCAGCGTTGAGCACCGCCGGCAGGGGGTAATGGAGACCCAGTACTTC.

The CDR3 nucleotides read TGCGCCAGCAGCCCATTACAGGGGAACACTGAAGCTTTCTTT. Its protein is CASSPLQGNTEAFF. The rearrangement links TRBV5-1 to TRBJ1-1, with D maybe TRBD1 (6 bases). With 4 bases removed from V and 1 base from J, the gap between germline ends came to 11 bases. Germline CDR1 SGHRS, CDR2 YFSETQ. CDR3 length: 14 residues.